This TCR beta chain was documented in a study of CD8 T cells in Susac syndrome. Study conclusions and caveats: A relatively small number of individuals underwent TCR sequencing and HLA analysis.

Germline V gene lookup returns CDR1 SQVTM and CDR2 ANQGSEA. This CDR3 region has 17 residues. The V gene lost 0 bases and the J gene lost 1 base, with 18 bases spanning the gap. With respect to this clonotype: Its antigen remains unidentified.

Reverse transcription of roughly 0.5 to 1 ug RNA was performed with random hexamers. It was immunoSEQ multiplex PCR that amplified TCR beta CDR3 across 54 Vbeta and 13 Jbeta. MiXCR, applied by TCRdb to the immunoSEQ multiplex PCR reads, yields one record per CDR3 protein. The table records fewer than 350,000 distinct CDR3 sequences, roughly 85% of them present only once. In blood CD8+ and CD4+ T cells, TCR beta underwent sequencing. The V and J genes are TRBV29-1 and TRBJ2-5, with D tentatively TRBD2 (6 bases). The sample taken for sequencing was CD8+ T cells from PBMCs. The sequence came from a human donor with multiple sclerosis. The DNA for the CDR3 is TGCAGCGTTGAAGATCCTGGGCGGGATAGGACCCAAGAGACCCAGTACTTC. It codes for CSVEDPGRDRTQETQYF.